The sequence of this T cell receptor (beta chain) was determined in a study of a mutant IDH1 vaccine in newly diagnosed glioma. Clones were read by immunoSEQ multiplex PCR, and TCRdb kept only the in-frame ones, dropping some. The table lists 70,000 to 95,000 clones, approximately 85% of them singletons. The sample's time point: week 23, last vaccination. Doses consisted of 300 ug of mutant IDH1 20-mer peptide each, paired with topical imiquimod. V shed 1 base, J shed 3 bases, and the junction held 9 bases outside the gene matches. The CDR3 is made up of 16 amino acids. Germline assignment: CDR1 MDHEN and CDR2 SYDVKM. As for this clone: Its target is not known.

This TCR came from a woman aged 45 to 65 with glioma. This specimen consisted of PBMCs, obtained from a glioma patient whose treatment included an IDH1 peptide vaccine. The chain has TRBV28 and TRBJ2-7; TRBD1 aligns across 7 bases. Written as DNA, the CDR3 is TGTGCCAGCAGTTTATACGGACAGGCCCTCGGCTACGAGCAGTACTTC. This encodes CASSLYGQALGYEQYF.